The present T cell receptor beta chain was sequenced within a study of blood T cell repertoires in COVID-19. The wider study: Some COVID-19 samples were acute and others convalescent; all came from the United States, Italy and Spain.

Per the germline V gene, CDR1 is SGHNT and CDR2 is YYREEE (reference sequence). With 4 bases clipped from V and 5 bases from J, the junction kept 8 bases outside the gene matches. The length of the CDR3 is 14 residues. All enrollees were about 18 to 100 years old and from about 25 US areas. Assay: immunoSEQ multiplex PCR; the TCRdb copy retains only in-frame clones and omits some. The sample includes over 250,000 clones, about 92% of them seen just once. The V and J genes are TRBV5-4 and TRBJ1-1, with 7 bases aligning to TRBD1. The specimen was PBMCs or T cells enriched from blood (not recorded which). The TCR was taken from a man between 60 and 75 years old who had recovered from COVID-19. CDR3 DNA sequence: TGTGCCAGCAGCCCCCTGACAGGGCGGACTGAAGCTTTCTTT. As protein: CASSPLTGRTEAFF. Full variable domain (missing parts from reference TRBV5-4 and TRBJ1-1): ETGVTQSPTHLIKTRGQQVTLRCSSQSGHNTVSWYQQALGQGPQFIFQYYREEENGRGNFPPRFSGLQFPNYSSELNVNALELDDSALYLCASSPLTGRTEAFFGQGTRLTVV.